This T cell receptor beta chain was sequenced during a study of OX40 agonist ivuxolimab in advanced cancers. Points from the study as a whole: Some patients who did not respond also had low normalized T-cell clonal expansion.

With respect to this clone: Its target is not known.

This CDR3 comprises 15 residues. Trimming removed 1 base from V and 3 bases from J, with 13 bases in between. The germline V gene has CDR1 SGHTA and CDR2 FQGNSA. Generated by immunoSEQ multiplex PCR, the TCRdb table keeps only in-frame clones and is missing some. The sample includes 55,000 to 90,000 clones, about 91% of them seen just once. This receptor was obtained from an adult with an advanced solid tumor such as melanoma, head and neck, liver or kidney cancer. This chain joins TRBV7-2 and TRBJ2-7; a weak D match, TRBD2 (5 bases). Sequences were derived from CD4+ or CD8+ T cells sorted from blood, sampled in a trial of the OX40 agonist ivuxolimab. CDR3 residues: CASSLGVTKNYEQYF. In DNA, the CDR3 is TGTGCCAGCAGCTTAGGGGTGACTAAGAACTACGAGCAGTACTTC.